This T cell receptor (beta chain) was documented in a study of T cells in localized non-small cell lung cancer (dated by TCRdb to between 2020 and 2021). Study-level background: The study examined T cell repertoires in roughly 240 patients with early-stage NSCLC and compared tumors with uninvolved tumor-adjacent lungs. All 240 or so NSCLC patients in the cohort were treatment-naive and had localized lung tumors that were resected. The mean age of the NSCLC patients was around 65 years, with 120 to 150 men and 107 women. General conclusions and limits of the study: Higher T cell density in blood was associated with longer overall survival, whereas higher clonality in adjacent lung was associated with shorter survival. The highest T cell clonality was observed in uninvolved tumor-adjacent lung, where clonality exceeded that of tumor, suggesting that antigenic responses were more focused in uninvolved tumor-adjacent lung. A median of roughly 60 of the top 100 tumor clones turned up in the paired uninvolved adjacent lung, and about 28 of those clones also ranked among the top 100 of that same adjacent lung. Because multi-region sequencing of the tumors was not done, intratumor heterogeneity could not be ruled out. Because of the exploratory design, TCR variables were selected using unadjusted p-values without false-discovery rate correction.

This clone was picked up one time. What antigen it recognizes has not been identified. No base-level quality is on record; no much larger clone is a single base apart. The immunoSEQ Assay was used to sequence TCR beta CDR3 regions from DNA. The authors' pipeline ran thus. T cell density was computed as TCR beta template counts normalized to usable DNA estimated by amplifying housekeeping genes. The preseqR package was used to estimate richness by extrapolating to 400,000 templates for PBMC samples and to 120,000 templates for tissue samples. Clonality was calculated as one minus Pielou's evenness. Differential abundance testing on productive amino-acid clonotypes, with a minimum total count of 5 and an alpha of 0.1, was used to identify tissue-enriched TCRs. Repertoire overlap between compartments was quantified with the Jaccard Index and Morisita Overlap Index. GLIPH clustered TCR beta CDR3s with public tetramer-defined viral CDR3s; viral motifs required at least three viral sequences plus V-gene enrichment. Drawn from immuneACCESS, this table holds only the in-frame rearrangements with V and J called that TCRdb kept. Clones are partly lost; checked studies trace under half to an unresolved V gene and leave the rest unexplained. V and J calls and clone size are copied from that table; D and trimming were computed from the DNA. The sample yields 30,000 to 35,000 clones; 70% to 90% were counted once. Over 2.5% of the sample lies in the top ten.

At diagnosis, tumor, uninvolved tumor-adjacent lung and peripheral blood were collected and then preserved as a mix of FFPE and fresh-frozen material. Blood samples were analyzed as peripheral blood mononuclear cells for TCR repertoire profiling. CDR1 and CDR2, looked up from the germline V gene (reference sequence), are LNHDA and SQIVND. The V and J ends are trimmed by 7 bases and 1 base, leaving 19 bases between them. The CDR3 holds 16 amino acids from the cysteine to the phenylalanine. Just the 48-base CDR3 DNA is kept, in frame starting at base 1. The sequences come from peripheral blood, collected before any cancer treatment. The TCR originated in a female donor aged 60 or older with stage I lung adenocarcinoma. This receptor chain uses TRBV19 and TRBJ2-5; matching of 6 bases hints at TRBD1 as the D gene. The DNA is TGTGCCAGTACCAAAAGAGGGACAAGGACCCAAGAGACCCAGTACTTC. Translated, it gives CASTKRGTRTQETQYF.